These 26 T cell receptor beta chains originate from one sample sequenced in a study of blood T cells in healthy people across ages. Primers used in a second PCR of roughly 7 to 11 cycles were a sample-barcoded 5' primer and a J-beta primer mix. TCRdb re-called the 5' RACE reads through MiXCR, storing one row per CDR3 protein. Here the sample spans 650,000 to 1,000,000 distinct CDR3 sequences, roughly 46% being singletons. Sequencing used blood. The receptors were gathered from a man older than 75 in good health.

The J gene is TRBJ2-1, the V gene TRBV6-1; 12 bases agree with TRBD2. V gave up 1 base and J gave up 15 bases; unmatched junction bases: 16. Germline loops: CDR1 MNHNS, CDR2 SASEGT. The CDR3 runs 17 residues. The CDR3 DNA sequence: TGTGCCAGCAGTGAAGAGGGGCTGGGACTAGCGGGCCGGAGGTGGTTCTTC. Amino acid sequence: CASSEEGLGLAGRRWFF.

This clonotype was seen at least ten times. The rearrangement links TRBV2 to TRBJ2-7; 7 bases align to TRBD1. CDR1 and CDR2 (germline): SNHLY, FYNNEI. The V gene end was trimmed by 7 bases and the J gene end by 4 bases; junction bases not matched to a gene: 7. The CDR3 covers 13 residues. The CDR3 DNA reads TGTGCCAGCAAAGGACAGGCACCATACGAGCAGTACTTC. Protein: CASKGQAPYEQYF.

The rearrangement links TRBV5-1 to TRBJ2-3; TRBD1 matches 11 bases. CDR3 length: 17 residues. V trimming: 2 bases; J trimming: 2 bases; junction bases outside the gene matches: 7. Per the germline V gene, CDR1 is SGHRS and CDR2 is YFSETQ. For the CDR3, the DNA is TGCGCCAGCAGCTTAGGGACAGGGGGAACCGACACAGATACGCAGTATTTT. Translation gives CASSLGTGGTDTDTQYF.

The chain carries TRBV30 and TRBJ1-2; D gene unclear. V lost 5 bases, J lost 0 bases, and 16 bases lay in between. The CDR3 loop spans 15 amino acids. CDR1 and CDR2 from the germline V gene are GTSNPN and SVGIG (reference sequence). The CDR3 coding sequence is TGTGCCTGGGTCCCTACTGACACATCTAACTATGGCTACACCTTC. It specifies CAWVPTDTSNYGYTF. Combining the CDR3 with reference TRBV30 and TRBJ1-2 gives the whole variable domain SQTIHQWPATLVQPVGSPLSLECTVEGTSNPNLYWYRQAAGRGLQLLFYSVGIGQISSEVPQNLSASRPQDRQFILSSKKLLLSDSGFYLCAWVPTDTSNYGYTFGSGTRLTVV.

This clonotype was counted a few times. The rearrangement joins TRBV5-4 to TRBJ2-1; the D gene is possibly TRBD2 (5 bases). V was cut by 3 bases and J by 0 bases, with 16 bases left in between. In germline, CDR1 is SGHNT, CDR2 YYREEE (reference sequence). The CDR3 extends over 17 amino acids. The CDR3 here is CASSSGLGRGSYNEQFF. As DNA, the CDR3 is TGTGCCAGCAGCTCGGGCCTGGGGAGAGGCTCCTACAATGAGCAGTTCTTC.

V is TRBV4-1 and J is TRBJ2-2; TRBD1 matches at 10 bases. Germline CDR1 is MGHRA and CDR2 is YSYEKL. Germline trimming cut 6 bases from V and 7 bases from J; bases unmatched to any gene: 8. The CDR3 length is 15 residues. CDR3 region: CASSPLGQGNGELFF. The CDR3 DNA reads as TGCGCCAGCAGTCCCCTGGGACAGGGGAACGGGGAGCTGTTTTTT.

The chain recombines TRBV3-1 with TRBJ2-7, with 10 bases that match TRBD2. The J call may not be correct, given that the DNA end is closer to TRBJ2-5. CDR1 and CDR2 (germline): LGHDT, YNNKEL (reference sequence). This CDR3 has 15 amino acids. For the CDR3, the DNA is TGTGCCAGCAGCCAAGAAACTAGCGGGGAAGAGACCCAGTACTTC. Encoded protein: CASSQETSGEETQYF.

This clonotype turned up a few times. The chain links TRBV6-5 to TRBJ2-1, with 12 bases that match TRBD2. This CDR3 has 15 amino acids. CDR1 is MNHEY and CDR2 is SVGAGI in the germline V gene. V shed 8 bases, J shed 3 bases, and the junction held 5 bases outside the gene matches. The CDR3: CASQTSGSNYNEQFF. For the CDR3, the DNA is TGTGCCAGCCAGACTAGCGGGAGTAACTACAATGAGCAGTTCTTC.

This clonotype was seen a few times. The chain links TRBV6-2 or TRBV6-3 to TRBJ2-3; TRBD2 aligns across 7 bases. The germline V gene encodes CDR1 MNHEY and CDR2 SVGEGT. The CDR3 is 14 residues long. J lost 0 bases, V lost 11 bases, and 8 bases had no gene match. The CDR3 nucleotides read TGTGCCGCTAGCGGTATCTTTAGCACAGATACGCAGTATTTT. It specifies CAASGIFSTDTQYF.

The rearrangement uses TRBV9 and TRBJ2-3; the D gene could be TRBD1 or TRBD2 (5 bases each). This CDR3 has 16 residues. Trimming cost V 4 bases and J 4 bases, with 19 bases left between them. Germline V gene lookup returns CDR1 SGDLS and CDR2 YYNGEE. The CDR3 here is CASSKMGRAIADTQYF. CDR3 DNA: TGTGCCAGCAGCAAGATGGGACGAGCTATTGCAGATACGCAGTATTTT.

The DNA for the CDR3 is TGTGCCAGCAGTTTATCCCCCCTACACGAATTCTACGAGCAGTACTTC. This encodes CASSLSPLHEFYEQYF. This chain connects TRBV27 to TRBJ2-7; D gene unclear. Looked up from germline, CDR1 is MNHEY and CDR2 is SMNVEV (reference sequence). The V end lost 0 bases, the J end lost 3 bases, and 15 bases lay between the germline ends. There are 16 residues in the CDR3.

The chain combines TRBV7-2 with TRBJ2-3; 10 positions agree with TRBD2. Germline lookup yields CDR1 SGHTA and CDR2 FQGNSA. V was pared by 0 bases and J by 5 bases, with 5 bases of the junction left unmatched. The CDR3 totals 16 residues. CDR3 nucleotide sequence: TGTGCCAGCAGCTTAGCCAGCGGGAGGGCTGGAGATACGCAGTATTTT. It is translated as CASSLASGRAGDTQYF.

The genes are TRBV7-2 and TRBJ1-5; tentative D call: TRBD1 (5 bases). Between the trimmed V and J ends, which lost 1 base and 7 bases, there was a span of 8 bases. The CDR3 covers 13 residues. CDR1 and CDR2 from the germline V gene are SGHTA and FQGNSA. CDR3 DNA sequence: TGTGCCAGCAGCTTAGTCAGGGAACAGCCCCAGCATTTT. As protein: CASSLVREQPQHF.

The chain recombines TRBV29-1 with TRBJ2-5; no clear D. The DNA end is a closer match to TRBJ2-7, so the J assignment may be wrong. Germline V gene sequence: CDR1 SQVTM, CDR2 ANQGSEA. This CDR3 comprises 10 residues. The CDR3 DNA is TGCAGCGTTACAGTCGACGAGCAGTACTTC. This codes for CSVTVDEQYF.

The gene calls are TRBV7-7 and TRBJ2-3; 8 nucleotides agree with TRBD2. The CDR3 covers 15 residues. The germline V gene has CDR1 SSHAT and CDR2 FNYEAQ (reference sequence). Trimming took 5 bases from V and 6 from J; bases not matched to a gene: 10. The CDR3, as DNA: TGTGCCAGCAGCCTCAGCGGGAGTGGAGGTGATACGCAGTATTTT. This codes for CASSLSGSGGDTQYF.

This clonotype was picked up a small number of times. V usage is TRBV5-1 and J usage is TRBJ2-5; TRBD2 matches at 8 bases. The length of the CDR3 is 16 residues. V shed 3 bases, J shed 1 base, and the junction held 8 bases outside the gene matches. CDR1 is SGHRS, CDR2 YFSETQ, per germline. CDR3 sequence (DNA): TGCGCCAGCAGCTCTATTTCGGGGGGGTCCCAAGAGACCCAGTACTTC. It encodes CASSSISGGSQETQYF.

The chain joins TRBV10-2 to TRBJ1-2; possible D gene TRBD1, 5 bases. The CDR3 sequence is 13 residues long. Germline V gene sequence: CDR1 WSHSY, CDR2 SAAADI. The germline V and J ends were trimmed by 6 bases and 8 bases, with 16 bases remaining between them. CDR3 loop: CASRTAGRGGYTF. CDR3 nucleotides: TGCGCCAGCAGGACGGCAGGGCGAGGAGGCTACACCTTC.

V usage is TRBV5-1 and J usage is TRBJ2-7, with unresolved D. The CDR3 is 16 residues long. The germline gives CDR1 SGHRS, CDR2 YFSETQ. Trimming removed 0 bases from V and 3 bases from J, with 16 bases in between. CDR3 nucleotide sequence: TGCGCCAGCAGCTTGGAGATGGCACCGTGGAACTACGAGCAGTACTTC. It yields the protein CASSLEMAPWNYEQYF.

This chain links TRBV6-6 with TRBJ1-4; D may be TRBD1 (6 bases). The CDR3 has 16 residues. Germline V gives CDR1 MNHNY, CDR2 SVGAGI (reference sequence). Trimming took 4 bases from V and 4 from J, leaving 16 bases between them. In nucleotides, the CDR3 is TGTGCCAGCAGTTCCTCCCCGGACAGATTTAATGAAAAACTGTTTTTT. It encodes CASSSSPDRFNEKLFF.

The chain carries TRBV15 and TRBJ2-4; D is tentatively TRBD1 or TRBD2 (5 bases each). This CDR3 is 15 amino acids long. The germline V and J ends were trimmed by 0 bases and 13 bases, with 19 bases remaining between them. Germline V gene data show CDR1 as LNHNV and CDR2 as YYDKDF (reference sequence). CDR3 sequence reads: CATSRERVGVGEQYF. The DNA for the CDR3 is TGTGCCACCAGCAGAGAAAGGGTGGGAGTGGGGGAGCAGTACTTC.

On this clonotype itself: One end of the junction is discordant with germline, which a read error may explain. The J gene is TRBJ1-2, the V gene TRBV2; TRBD1 is a possible D gene (5 bases). CDR3 length: 14 residues. Per the germline V gene, CDR1 is SNHLY and CDR2 is FYNNEI. CDR3 residues: CASNEAAGTYGYTF. CDR3 DNA: TGTGCCAGCAATGAAGCTGCAGGGACCTATGGCTACACCTTC.

The gene calls are TRBV28 and TRBJ2-5; maybe TRBD2 (6 bases). V lost 8 bases to trimming and J lost 11 bases, with 21 bases between them. Looked up from germline, CDR1 is MDHEN and CDR2 is SYDVKM. The CDR3 covers 13 residues. CDR3 amino acids: CASQPEGLYGQYF. CDR3 DNA sequence: TGTGCCAGCCAGCCGGAGGGCCTCTACGGGCAGTACTTC.

Many counts were recorded for this clonotype. This chain links TRBV4-1 with TRBJ2-5; perhaps TRBD2 as D (5 bases). The CDR3 runs 13 residues. CDR1 is MGHRA and CDR2 is YSYEKL in the germline V gene. Trimming removed 5 bases from V and 5 bases from J, with 12 bases in between. CDR3 sequence reads: CASSWTRSETQYF. CDR3 DNA sequence: TGCGCCAGCAGCTGGACTCGCTCGGAGACCCAGTACTTC.

The chain links TRBV11-1 to TRBJ2-1; the match to TRBD2 covers 9 bases. This CDR3 comprises 16 residues. The V and J ends lost 2 bases and 5 bases, in that order; junction bases with no gene match: 7. Germline CDR1 and CDR2: SGHAT and FQDESV (reference sequence). The CDR3 region is CASSLRLAGSHNEQFF. CDR3 bases: TGTGCCAGCAGCTTACGGCTAGCGGGATCCCACAATGAGCAGTTCTTC. Filled out from reference TRBV11-1 and TRBJ2-1, the complete variable domain reads EAEVAQSPRYKITEKSQAVAFWCDPISGHATLYWYRQILGQGPELLVQFQDESVVDDSQLPKDRFSAERLKGVDSTLKIQPAELGDSAMYLCASSLRLAGSHNEQFFGPGTRLTVL.

The chain carries TRBV20-1 and TRBJ2-1, with 14 bases fitting TRBD2. J lost 7 bases, V lost 5 bases, and 7 bases had no gene match. The CDR3 covers 15 residues. From germline, CDR1 is DFQATT and CDR2 SNEGSKA (reference sequence). The CDR3 DNA sequence: TGCAGTGCTGATGCCGGGACTAGCGGGAGAAATGAGCAGTTCTTC. Translated: CSADAGTSGRNEQFF.

The V call is TRBV2, the J call TRBJ1-5; 7 bases match TRBD1. The germline gives CDR1 SNHLY, CDR2 FYNNEI. The CDR3 is 17 amino acids. V lost 3 bases, J lost 0 bases, and 8 bases stayed unmatched. The CDR3 spells CASSEDWGQYSNQPQHF. For the CDR3, the DNA is TGTGCCAGCAGTGAGGACTGGGGACAGTATAGCAATCAGCCCCAGCATTTT.